The rows below give T cell receptor beta chains drawn from one sample of a study of T cell responses to AZD1222 COVID-19 vaccine. TCRdb keeps only in-frame clones here, not all; method: immunoSEQ multiplex PCR. The table records some 95,000 clones, roughly nine tenths of them present only once. The sample here was peripheral blood, taken on day 0 of AZD1222 vaccination. The receptors were gathered from an adult in good health. Each CDR3 is given with its conserved first and last residue. Each record gives: D gene, V gene, clone size, J gene, CDR3 DNA, CDR3 protein. The D gene is left open where the match is weak. Clone size appears in some rows only: once, few, many, or a class for an expanded clone.

.	TRBV2	.	TRBJ1-1	TGTGCCAGCAGGCCTGAATTGGACAGACGAACTGAAGCTTTCTTT	CASRPELDRRTEAFF
TRBD1	TRBV9	.	TRBJ2-5	TGTGCCAGCAGCGGACTTGGGACAGCCCAAGAGACCCAGTACTTC	CASSGLGTAQETQYF
.	TRBV7-2	.	TRBJ1-2	TGTGCCAGCAGCTTAGATTTCAGGGCTGATGGCTACACCTTC	CASSLDFRADGYTF
TRBD1	TRBV2	few	TRBJ1-1	TGTGCCAGCAGTGTAGACAGGGGAACTGAAGCTTTCTTT	CASSVDRGTEAFF
.	TRBV27	.	TRBJ1-2	TGTGCCAGCAGTCTTTGGGGAGGGGATGGCTACACCTTC	CASSLWGGDGYTF
.	TRBV30	.	TRBJ2-3	TGTGCCTGGAGTGTACTTGCTAGCACAGATACGCAGTATTTT	CAWSVLASTDTQYF
TRBD2	TRBV5-1	.	TRBJ2-7	TGCGCCAGCAGCCCGGGGACTAGCGGGGGGGCCACCTACGAGCAGTACTTC	CASSPGTSGGATYEQYF
.	TRBV19	.	TRBJ1-2	TGTGCCAGTAGTATAGACCGACATGCTAACTATGGCTACACCTTC	CASSIDRHANYGYTF
.	TRBV7-9	.	TRBJ2-5	TGTGCCAGCAGCTTAGCCTGGGCGGGGCCGTCCCAGAACCAAGAGACCCAGTACTTC	CASSLAWAGPSQNQETQYF
.	TRBV29-1	once	TRBJ1-2	TGCAGCGTTGTAGGGGACGGACGTGGTCATGGCTACACCTTC	CSVVGDGRGHGYTF
.	TRBV29-1	.	TRBJ1-4	TGCAGCGCTTCCGCGGGGGGAAATAATGAAAAACTGTTTTTT	CSASAGGNNEKLFF
.	TRBV14	few	TRBJ1-2	TGTGCCAGCAGCCAAGGATCGTTTAGGGGCTACACCTTC	CASSQGSFRGYTF
.	TRBV19	.	TRBJ2-3	TGTGCCAGTAGTATGAGGGGACCGGGAGCGGAATTGGATACGCAGTATTTT	CASSMRGPGAELDTQYF
.	TRBV7-9	.	TRBJ2-3	TGTGCCAGCACCCAGGGTGATACGCAGTATTTT	CASTQGDTQYF
.	TRBV10-3	.	TRBJ1-2	TGTGCCATCAGTGTGTCACAGGGAGGAGGCTACACCTTC	CAISVSQGGGYTF
TRBD2	TRBV18	.	TRBJ2-3	TGTGCCAGCTCCCCACCCAACCGGGGGGGCCCCAGCACAGATACGCAGTATTTT	CASSPPNRGGPSTDTQYF
TRBD2	TRBV20-1	.	TRBJ2-3	TGCAGTGCTAGTTTGGTCGAGCGGGGCCCGGCAGATACGCAGTATTTT	CSASLVERGPADTQYF
.	TRBV5-4	.	TRBJ1-2	TGTGCCAGCAGCTTGGACGGTACCCGTGGCTACACCTTC	CASSLDGTRGYTF
TRBD2	TRBV5-4	.	TRBJ2-1	TGTGCCAGCAGCTCTGGGACTAGCGGGTTCAATGAGCAGTTCTTC	CASSSGTSGFNEQFF
.	TRBV19	.	TRBJ1-4	TGTGCCAGTAGTATGAACAGGGAGGGGAATGAAAAACTGTTTTTT	CASSMNREGNEKLFF
.	TRBV30	.	TRBJ2-2	TGTGCCTGGAGCCAAAGGACCGGGGAGCTGTTTTTT	CAWSQRTGELFF
.	TRBV4-1	.	TRBJ1-2	TGCGCCAGCAGCCAAGATGGGGGCTACACCTTC	CASSQDGGYTF
TRBD1	TRBV7-9	.	TRBJ2-5	TGTGCCAGCAGCTTAGGAGGGGGCTCAGAGGCCCAGTACTTC	CASSLGGGSEAQYF
.	TRBV9	.	TRBJ1-3	TGTGCCAGCAGCGTATCTGGGGGTAAGAGCTCTGGAAACACCATATATTTT	CASSVSGGKSSGNTIYF
.	TRBV4-1	.	TRBJ2-1	TGCGCCAGCAGCCAGTTCACCGTTGAGCAGTTCTTC	CASSQFTVEQFF
TRBD2	TRBV19	.	TRBJ2-5	TGTGCCAGTAGTCTGACGGGGGGTTGGGAGACCCAGTACTTC	CASSLTGGWETQYF
.	TRBV12-3/TRBV12-4	once	TRBJ2-1	TGTGCCAGCAGTTTGGGCAATGAGCAGTTCTTC	CASSLGNEQFF
.	TRBV10-3	.	TRBJ2-1	TGTGCCATCAGTGAGGTTAAAGATGAGCAGTTCTTC	CAISEVKDEQFF
.	TRBV6-1	.	TRBJ1-1	TGTGCCAGCAGTGAACTATGGTGGGGGACTGAAGCTTTCTTT	CASSELWWGTEAFF
.	TRBV5-4	.	TRBJ1-1	TGTGCCAGCAGCTCAGACAGACACACTGAAGCTTTCTTT	CASSSDRHTEAFF
.	TRBV30	.	TRBJ1-2	TGTGCCTGGAGGAGTGAAGGAGTGGAGATTGGTGGCTACACCTTC	CAWRSEGVEIGGYTF
.	TRBV5-6	once	TRBJ1-1	TGTGCCAGCAGCTTGGTCGGGGCGGGGGAAGCTTTCTTT	CASSLVGAGEAFF
.	TRBV29-1	.	TRBJ1-1	TGCAGCGTTGTGGTAGACACTGAAGCTTTCTTT	CSVVVDTEAFF
.	TRBV4-1	once	TRBJ1-2	TGCGCCAGCAGCCAATCCTTCGGACGGAGGTCCTATGGCTACACCTTC	CASSQSFGRRSYGYTF
TRBD2	TRBV5-1	once	TRBJ2-7	TGCGCCAGCCGATGGACTAGCGGGGGGGCTTTATACGAGCAGTACTTC	CASRWTSGGALYEQYF
.	TRBV5-1	.	TRBJ1-1	TGCGCCAGCAGCCCTGATCGAATGAACACTGAAGCTTTCTTT	CASSPDRMNTEAFF
.	TRBV30	.	TRBJ1-5	TGTGCCTGGAGTGTCAGGGTTGAACAGCCCCAGCATTTT	CAWSVRVEQPQHF
.	TRBV2	.	TRBJ1-2	TGTGCCAGCAGTGAAAGGGTTTGGGGAAACTATGGCTACACCTTC	CASSERVWGNYGYTF
.	TRBV18	.	TRBJ1-1	TGTGCCAGCTCTAGAGAATGGGGGGACACTGAAGCTTTCTTT	CASSREWGDTEAFF
TRBD1	TRBV27	.	TRBJ1-6	TGTGCCAGCAGCCCGGGACAGGTTAATTCACCCCTCCACTTT	CASSPGQVNSPLHF
TRBD1	TRBV10-3	few	TRBJ1-2	TGTGCCATCAGAGACAGGGGCCTTCCCACTAACTATGGCTACACCTTC	CAIRDRGLPTNYGYTF